This entry describes one T cell receptor (beta chain). The sample comes from a study of long-term antiretroviral therapy in people with HIV. The V gene's germline CDR1 is SGHRS and CDR2 YFSETQ. Trimming removed 4 bases from V and 4 bases from J, with 12 bases in between. The CDR3 runs 13 residues. The assay, immunoSEQ v3.0, was run at survey level. Produced via immunoSEQ multiplex PCR; TCRdb's table is partial and in-frame only. The sample holds tens of thousands of clones, over 90% seen once. This rearrangement joins TRBV5-1 to TRBJ2-7, with a tentative D call TRBD1 (5 bases). The starting material was unsorted PBMCs, obtained 5.3 years after starting antiretroviral therapy. This clonotype was obtained from a man aged 50 or older with HIV. The CDR3 bases are TGCGCCAGCAGCGTCCTTCAGGGTTACGAGCAGTACTTC. Its translation is CASSVLQGYEQYF.